The rows below give T cell receptor beta chains drawn from one sample of a study of shared clonotypes between healthy human individuals. Repertoires were generated with immunoSEQ multiplex PCR, while TCRdb's copy carries only in-frame clones and drops some. Among 450,000 to 500,000 clones listed, about 78% were seen once. The sequenced material came from PBMCs. The source is a woman aged 40-49 years in good health. Some clones in this sample may be carry-over from other donors' samples. CDR3s include the opening cysteine and the closing phenylalanine or tryptophan. The order of the fields is D gene, J gene, V gene, clone size, CDR3 protein, CDR3 DNA. The D gene is left open where the match is weak. Clone sizes are given selectively: once, few, many, or a class where the clone is expanded.

>NA|TRBJ2-7|TRBV18|NA
CASSPPGHYEQYF
TGTGCCAGCTCACCACCGGGGCACTACGAGCAGTACTTC
>TRBD1|TRBJ2-7|TRBV4-3|once
CASSRSGTGGSPYLPDEQYF
TGCGCCAGCAGCCGCTCCGGGACAGGGGGATCCCCATACCTCCCTGACGAGCAGTACTTC
>TRBD1|TRBJ2-5|TRBV6-1|few
CASSEVGRGHETQYF
TGTGCCAGCAGTGAGGTTGGCAGGGGGCACGAGACCCAGTACTTC
>TRBD2|TRBJ2-5|TRBV28|NA
CASQLAGVQETQYF
TGTGCCAGCCAACTAGCGGGAGTACAAGAGACCCAGTACTTC
>NA|TRBJ2-2|TRBV2|NA
CASSDRAGAGELFF
TGTGCCAGCAGTGACAGGGCAGGGGCCGGGGAGCTGTTTTTT
>NA|TRBJ2-5|TRBV18|NA
CASSPSHGLQETQYF
TGTGCCAGCTCACCCTCGCACGGGCTCCAAGAGACCCAGTACTTC
>NA|TRBJ2-7|TRBV14|NA
CASSQQLTSYEQYF
TGTGCCAGCAGCCAACAGCTAACCTCCTACGAGCAGTACTTC
>NA|TRBJ1-2|TRBV28|NA
CASSSGRALFGYTF
TGTGCCAGCAGTTCGGGGAGGGCCCTCTTTGGCTACACCTTC
>TRBD2|TRBJ2-3|TRBV5-4|NA
CASSPDSGNRDTQYF
TGTGCCAGCAGCCCCGATAGCGGGAACCGGGATACGCAGTATTTT
>NA|TRBJ1-5|TRBV28|NA
CANSFGRAGYQPQHF
TGTGCCAACAGTTTCGGGCGGGCTGGTTATCAGCCCCAGCATTTT
>TRBD1|TRBJ1-2|TRBV7-3|NA
CASSFSSRDRGPYGYTF
TGTGCCAGCAGCTTCTCGTCCCGGGACAGGGGGCCCTATGGCTACACCTTC
>TRBD1|TRBJ1-1|TRBV28|NA
CASSGGQHTEAFF
TGTGCCAGCAGCGGGGGACAGCACACTGAAGCTTTCTTT
>TRBD2|TRBJ2-7|TRBV27|NA
CASSLLGAGDSYEQYF
TGTGCCAGCAGTTTACTGGGAGCGGGAGATAGCTACGAGCAGTACTTC
>NA|TRBJ1-2|TRBV12-5|NA
CASGSYRALINYGYTF
TGTGCTAGTGGATCTTACAGGGCCCTAATTAACTATGGCTACACCTTC
>NA|TRBJ2-7|TRBV9|NA
CASSANSYEQYF
TGTGCCAGCAGCGCCAATAGCTACGAGCAGTACTTC
>NA|TRBJ2-1|TRBV7-9|NA
CASSSYWDRNEQFF
TGTGCCAGCAGCTCATACTGGGACCGCAATGAGCAGTTCTTC
>NA|TRBJ1-2|TRBV30|many
CAWSVSLIGGYTF
TGTGCCTGGAGTGTATCCCTTATTGGGGGCTACACCTTC
>NA|TRBJ2-5|TRBV10-3|NA
CAISESKGSQTQYF
TGTGCCATCAGTGAGTCGAAGGGTTCTCAGACCCAGTACTTC
>NA|TRBJ1-5|TRBV7-8|NA
CASSLGSGKVNQPQHF
TGTGCCAGCAGCTTGGGATCAGGGAAAGTGAATCAGCCCCAGCATTTT
>NA|TRBJ2-5|TRBV6-1|once
CASSSTYQETQYF
TGTGCCAGCAGTAGTACATACCAAGAGACCCAGTACTTC
>NA|TRBJ2-6|TRBV7-2|NA
CASSPTRSGANVLTF
TGTGCCAGCAGCCCGACGCGCTCTGGGGCCAACGTCCTGACTTTC
>NA|TRBJ2-5|TRBV2|NA
CASIERGETQYF
TGTGCCAGCATTGAGAGAGGAGAGACCCAGTACTTC